This TCR beta chain was identified during a study of T cell responses to AZD1222 COVID-19 vaccine. Remarks on this clone: The antigen is unknown.

Germline CDR1 KGHSH, CDR2 LQKENI. The CDR3 loop spans 14 amino acids. V was shortened by 3 bases and J by 8 bases, with 16 bases between the two germline ends. Findings and limits, study-wide: Spike-specific TCR breadth and depth grew following two AZD1222 doses. Of the AZD1222 recipients, only 6 or 7 were seropositive at baseline. Per reports, nearly half of all spike-specific TCRs target regions that are unmutated in variants. The sample set comprised mostly white British donors with more females, and clonal diversity was possibly underestimated.

Clones were read by immunoSEQ multiplex PCR, and TCRdb kept only the in-frame ones, dropping some. The table records around 130,000 clones, 93% of them present only once. This TCR came from an adult in good health. The sequenced sample was peripheral blood, obtained on day 0 of AZD1222 vaccination. The chain is built from TRBV18 and TRBJ1-2, with no clear D. This chain's CDR3 is CASSPPGALGGYTF. The CDR3 DNA follows: TGTGCCAGCTCACCTCCAGGAGCGCTCGGGGGCTACACCTTC. The full variable domain, its missing parts supplied by reference TRBV18 and TRBJ1-2, is NAGVMQNPRHLVRRRGQEARLRCSPMKGHSHVYWYRQLPEEGLKFMVYLQKENIIDESGMPKERFSAEFPKEGPSILRIQQVVRGDSAAYFCASSPPGALGGYTFGSGTRLTVV.